A selection of T cell receptor beta chains follows, all from one sample in a study of blood T cells in healthy people across ages. TCRdb independently ran MiXCR on the 5' RACE reads; one entry per CDR3 protein. This table has about 620,000 distinct CDR3 sequences, about 50% appearing once. Material for sequencing was blood. Receptors originate from a woman of 80 years or more in good health. The CDR3 runs from the conserved cysteine through the conserved F or W. A D gene is named only where the DNA matches it firmly. Part of the rows lack a size; the others show once, few, many or a class for expanded clones.

length,size,J,D,V,CDR3,DNA
14,many,TRBJ2-3,.,TRBV6-6,CASSLIGTPPTQYF,TGTGCCAGCAGTTTAATCGGGACTCCTCCTACGCAGTATTTT
15,.,TRBJ1-1,.,TRBV3-1,CASSHHGGGNTEAFF,TGTGCCAGCAGCCACCATGGGGGTGGTAACACTGAAGCTTTCTTT
14,many,TRBJ1-2,TRBD1,TRBV10-3,CAIRSDRAYYGYTF,TGTGCCATCCGATCCGACAGGGCATACTATGGCTACACCTTC
18,many,TRBJ1-4,.,TRBV4-1,CASSQDPLMVGRQEKLFF,TGCGCCAGCAGCCAAGACCCTTTGATGGTAGGGCGGCAAGAAAAACTGTTTTTT
13,many,TRBJ1-1,.,TRBV11-2,CASSATVNTEAFF,TGTGCCAGCAGCGCGACAGTGAACACTGAAGCTTTCTTT
13,few,TRBJ1-1,.,TRBV2,CASRVGMNTEAFF,TGTGCCAGCAGGGTAGGAATGAACACTGAAGCTTTCTTT
14,.,TRBJ2-1,TRBD2,TRBV10-3,CAISGTSGSNEQFF,TGTGCCATCAGCGGGACTAGCGGCTCAAATGAGCAGTTCTTC
10,few,TRBJ1-1,.,TRBV29-1,CSVLHTEAFF,TGCAGCGTGCTTCACACTGAAGCTTTCTTT
13,.,TRBJ2-7,.,TRBV29-1,CSVEVGGYGEQYF,TGCAGCGTTGAAGTGGGCGGGTATGGCGAGCAGTACTTC
14,once,TRBJ1-2,TRBD1,TRBV20-1,CSALTGVDAYGYTF,TGCAGTGCGTTGACAGGGGTCGATGCCTATGGCTACACCTTC
15,many,TRBJ1-2,.,TRBV12-3/TRBV12-4,CASSSLLTALYGYTF,TGTGCCAGCAGTTCCCTCCTGACAGCTCTCTATGGCTACACCTTC
17,.,TRBJ1-5,TRBD1,TRBV20-1,CSAYRTGQGGSNQPQHF,TGCAGTGCTTACCGGACAGGGCAGGGGGGAAGCAATCAGCCCCAGCATTTT
13,few,TRBJ2-3,TRBD2,TRBV20-1,CSAPAGGTDTQYF,TGCAGTGCTCCAGCGGGGGGCACAGATACGCAGTATTTT
14,many,TRBJ2-3,.,TRBV27,CASTIGELGDTQYF,TGTGCCAGCACCATAGGAGAATTAGGGGATACGCAGTATTTT
13,.,TRBJ2-1,.,TRBV24-1,CATSTGSYNEQFF,TGTGCCACCAGTACGGGTTCCTACAATGAGCAGTTCTTC
14,few,TRBJ2-2,.,TRBV10-3,CAITGSLNTGELFF,TGTGCCATCACTGGGAGCTTGAACACCGGGGAGCTGTTTTTT
13,.,TRBJ2-7,.,TRBV12-3/TRBV12-4,CASTPFEAREQYF,TGTGCCAGCACCCCCTTTGAGGCTCGCGAGCAGTACTTC
15,.,TRBJ2-4,TRBD2,TRBV7-9,CASSLKASGVNIQYF,TGTGCCAGCAGCTTAAAGGCTAGCGGGGTAAACATTCAGTACTTC
17,many,TRBJ2-1,TRBD2,TRBV2,CASSERVAGGDNNEQFF,TGTGCCAGCAGTGAGCGGGTAGCGGGGGGCGATAACAATGAGCAGTTCTTC
16,.,TRBJ2-3,.,TRBV6-2/TRBV6-3,CASSCGSAGSTDTQYF,TGTGCCAGCAGTTGCGGAAGCGCGGGGAGCACAGATACGCAGTATTTT
16,many,TRBJ2-1,TRBD2,TRBV5-6,CASSLDSGFSYNEQFF,TGTGCCAGCAGTTTAGATAGCGGGTTCTCCTACAATGAGCAGTTCTTC
16,once,TRBJ1-2,.,TRBV4-1,CASSQDPVPGLSGYTF,TGCGCCAGCAGCCAAGACCCTGTCCCAGGGTTGAGTGGCTACACCTTC
14,once,TRBJ2-3,TRBD2,TRBV29-1,CSVELAANTDTQYF,TGCAGCGTTGAACTAGCGGCTAACACAGATACGCAGTATTTT
11,once,TRBJ2-3,.,TRBV3-1,CASSLHDTQYF,TGTGCCAGCAGCCTACACGATACGCAGTATTTT
13,many,TRBJ2-1,.,TRBV28,CASRGGGFNEQFF,TGTGCCAGCAGGGGGGGCGGTTTTAATGAGCAGTTCTTC
17,.,TRBJ2-7,TRBD2,TRBV6-5,CASSYSWSGGADSEQYF,TGTGCCAGCAGTTACTCGTGGAGCGGGGGGGCCGATAGCGAGCAGTACTTC
12,many,TRBJ1-4,.,TRBV10-3,CAISEQLEKLFF,TGTGCCATCAGTGAACAGCTTGAAAAACTGTTTTTT
15,few,TRBJ1-4,.,TRBV5-5,CASSHDGTGDEKLFF,TGTGCCAGCAGCCATGACGGGACGGGGGATGAAAAACTGTTTTTT
14,.,TRBJ2-5,TRBD2,TRBV14,CASSRLAGDNEQYF,TGTGCCAGCAGCCGACTAGCGGGAGACAATGAGCAGTACTTC
17,many,TRBJ2-3,TRBD1,TRBV9,CASSVESPFDRGRTQYF,TGTGCCAGCAGCGTAGAATCCCCCTTCGACAGGGGTCGTACGCAGTATTTT
12,.,TRBJ2-2,.,TRBV24-1,CATQKNTGELFF,TGTGCCACCCAAAAGAACACCGGGGAGCTGTTTTTT
15,many,TRBJ2-7,TRBD1,TRBV6-2/TRBV6-3,CASTSPRQGLYEQYF,TGTGCCAGCACCAGCCCAAGACAGGGGTTATACGAGCAGTACTTC
13,.,TRBJ2-7,.,TRBV6-5,CASRHPVSYEQYF,TGTGCCAGCAGGCATCCAGTGAGCTACGAGCAGTACTTC
14,.,TRBJ2-2,.,TRBV25-1,CASHRVGRAGELFF,TGTGCCAGCCACAGGGTCGGCAGAGCCGGGGAGCTGTTTTTT
14,many,TRBJ1-1,.,TRBV12-3/TRBV12-4,CASSPGRFGTEAFF,TGTGCCAGCAGCCCGGGTCGATTTGGCACTGAAGCTTTCTTT
15,.,TRBJ2-5,.,TRBV15,CATSRDPSERETQYF,TGTGCCACCAGCAGAGATCCGAGCGAACGAGAGACCCAGTACTTC
14,.,TRBJ2-7,.,TRBV4-3,CASSQDRSYNEQYF,TGCGCCAGCAGCCAAGACAGATCCTACAATGAGCAGTACTTC
15,.,TRBJ1-6,.,TRBV28,CASSEEGSANSPLHF,TGTGCCAGCAGTGAGGAGGGGTCGGCTAATTCACCCCTCCACTTT
16,.,TRBJ1-4,.,TRBV6-6,CASSYLAGATNEKLFF,TGTGCCAGCAGTTACCTCGCCGGAGCAACTAATGAAAAACTGTTTTTT